The clone carrying this TCR beta chain was observed once. Its antigen remains unidentified. This sample is part of a study of T cell responses to AZD1222 COVID-19 vaccine. Study summary: Both about-4-week and about-12-week second-dose recipients were combined.

This table comes from immunoSEQ multiplex PCR, and its TCRdb copy is limited to in-frame clones, with some not included. The table shows roughly 130,000 clones, with about 90% occurring only once. The study, taken as a whole, reports: Nearly half of the spike-specific TCRs reportedly recognize variant regions that carry no mutations. Baseline serostatus was positive in only six AZD1222 recipients.

Germline lookup yields CDR1 MNHEY and CDR2 SVGAGI. V gave up 0 bases and J gave up 8 bases, with 8 bases separating them. The CDR3 is 13 residues long. This receptor was identified in an adult in good health. This specimen consisted of peripheral blood, obtained on day 0 of AZD1222 vaccination. The chain is built from TRBV6-5 and TRBJ2-1; D gene uncertain. CDR3 residues: CASSYSTRDEQFF. CDR3 bases: TGTGCCAGCAGTTACTCGACTCGGGATGAGCAGTTCTTC.